One and the same sample provided the 26 T cell receptor beta chains below, sequenced in a study of identical twins. TCRdb ran MiXCR on the 5' RACE reads and lists one entry per CDR3 protein. The sample lists about 100,000 distinct CDR3 sequences; 5.9% were seen once. The specimen sequenced was memory T cells sorted from blood. Source of these receptors: a woman in her forties or fifties in good health.

This clonotype was counted a few times. The rearrangement links TRBV2 to TRBJ2-4; perhaps TRBD2 as D (6 bases). Trimming removed 7 bases from V and 14 bases from J, with 18 bases in between. This CDR3 spans 12 amino acids. Germline loops: CDR1 SNHLY, CDR2 FYNNEI. The CDR3 reads CASTKGGTPEYF. CDR3 nucleotides: TGTGCCAGCACCAAAGGTGGGACTCCCGAGTACTTC.

The table lists this clonotype with a count of one. A single base separates this from a much larger clone, so it may be a read error. The chain has TRBV12-3 or TRBV12-4 and TRBJ2-1; D not certain. This CDR3 has 13 residues. The CDR3 spells CASSWSQYNDQFF. DNA for the CDR3: TGTGCCAGCAGTTGGAGCCAATACAATGACCAGTTCTTC.

This clonotype was detected ten times or more. This rearrangement joins TRBV4-1 to TRBJ2-6; TRBD2 agrees at 9 bases. After removal of 4 bases from V and 2 bases from J, the junction contained 15 bases not matched to a gene. Germline V gene lookup returns CDR1 MGHRA and CDR2 YSYEKL. The CDR3 is made up of 20 amino acids. This CDR3 reads CASSPLMVLAGRAGANVLTF. In DNA form, the CDR3 reads TGCGCCAGCAGCCCCCTTATGGTCCTAGCGGGAAGAGCTGGGGCCAACGTCCTGACTTTC.

This clonotype was counted at least ten times. The chain has TRBV28 and TRBJ2-7, with 11 bases lining up with TRBD2. CDR1 and CDR2 (germline): MDHEN, SYDVKM. V shed 7 bases and J 2 bases; nucleotides not matched to a gene: 10. There are 16 residues in the CDR3. DNA of the CDR3: TGTGCCAGCAAACAAGGGGGGACTAGCGGACCCTACGAGCAGTACGTC. It translates to CASKQGGTSGPYEQYV.

This clonotype was detected many times. The chain carries TRBV14 and TRBJ2-3; no reliable D call. Germline lookup yields CDR1 SGHDN and CDR2 FVKESK. The CDR3 is 14 amino acids. The V end was cut by 5 bases, the J end by 3 bases, with 12 bases between. The CDR3: CASSTLGRTDTQYF. The CDR3, as DNA: TGTGCCAGCAGCACACTTGGGCGGACAGATACGCAGTATTTT.

Many counts were recorded for this clonotype. The chain recombines TRBV6-5 with TRBJ2-3; D may be TRBD1 or TRBD2 (6 bases each). The CDR3 sequence is 15 residues long. V was cut by 5 bases and J by 5 bases, with 17 bases left in between. In germline, CDR1 is MNHEY, CDR2 SVGAGI. CDR3 amino acids: CASSGLRGERDTQYF. For the CDR3, the DNA is TGTGCCAGCAGTGGCCTAAGGGGGGAGAGAGATACGCAGTATTTT.

The chain is built from TRBV29-1 and TRBJ2-1; D is perhaps TRBD2 (6 bases). There are 14 residues in the CDR3. The germline V gene has CDR1 SQVTM and CDR2 ANQGSEA. V was clipped by 5 bases and J by 3 bases, with 14 bases between them. CDR3 in DNA: TGCAGCGTTATATCGGGAGTACACTACAATGAGCAGTTCTTC. Translation: CSVISGVHYNEQFF.

This clonotype was recorded a few times. The chain recombines TRBV20-1 with TRBJ2-1; 7 nucleotides line up with TRBD1. The J segment lost 1 base and the V segment lost 6 bases, leaving 15 bases of the junction unmatched. The V gene's germline CDR1 is DFQATT and CDR2 SNEGSKA (reference sequence). The CDR3 contains 17 residues. In nucleotides, the CDR3 is TGCAGTGCCTCCGCCCACGGGACAGTTCGTTCCTACAATGAGCAGTTCTTC. This sequence encodes CSASAHGTVRSYNEQFF.

This clonotype was observed at least ten times. This chain links TRBV7-2 with TRBJ2-7; TRBD2 is a possible D gene (5 bases). Germline CDR1 SGHTA, CDR2 FQGNSA. Trimming shortened V by 5 bases and J by 3 bases, and 20 bases separated the two germline ends. This CDR3 contains 16 residues. In DNA, the CDR3 is TGTGCCAGCAGCCCCTCCCTGAGCGGATCAATCTACGAGCAGTACTTC. It encodes CASSPSLSGSIYEQYF.

This clonotype showed up many times. The chain recombines TRBV11-2 with TRBJ2-4, with D possibly matching TRBD2 (5 bases). This CDR3 region has 14 residues. Germline V CDR1 and CDR2: SGHAT, FQNNGV. With 4 bases removed from V and 3 bases from J, the gap between germline ends came to 10 bases. The CDR3 DNA reads as TGTGCCAGCAGCTCGGTTGGAGGCAAAAACATTCAGTACTTC. Its protein product is CASSSVGGKNIQYF. The whole variable domain, filled in from reference TRBV11-2 and TRBJ2-4, reads EAGVAQSPRYKIIEKRQSVAFWCNPISGHATLYWYQQILGQGPKLLIQFQNNGVVDDSQLPKDRFSAERLKGVDSTLKIQPAKLEDSAVYLCASSSVGGKNIQYFGAGTRLSVL.

Many counts were recorded for this clonotype. The V gene is TRBV6-2 or TRBV6-3, the J gene TRBJ2-7, with D unclear. The CDR3 loop spans 14 amino acids. The V end was cut by 0 bases, the J end by 0 bases, with 6 bases between. Germline V gene data show CDR1 as MNHEY and CDR2 as SVGEGT. In DNA, the CDR3 is TGTGCCAGCAGTTACTCGTCTAGCTCCTACGAGCAGTACTTC. This gives the protein CASSYSSSSYEQYF.

The V call is TRBV19, the J call TRBJ1-2; unclear D gene. V shed 6 bases and J shed 8 bases, with 16 bases lying between them. Germline V CDR1 and CDR2: LNHDA, SQIVND (reference sequence). CDR3 length: 13 amino acids. CDR3 region: CASRFGGMVGYTF. The CDR3 coding sequence is TGTGCCAGTAGGTTTGGAGGGATGGTCGGCTACACCTTC.

At least ten counts were recorded for this clonotype. This chain links TRBV20-1 with TRBJ2-7, with D possibly TRBD2 on 6 matching bases. The CDR3 spans 13 residues. The V end lost 1 base, the J end lost 7 bases, and 14 bases lay between the germline ends. Germline CDR1 reads DFQATT; CDR2 reads SNEGSKA (reference sequence). The CDR3 DNA follows: TGCAGTGCTAGAGGGGCTAGCGTTCTGGAGCAGTACTTC. Encoded protein: CSARGASVLEQYF.

This clonotype showed up many times. The chain links TRBV19 to TRBJ1-1; D is ambiguous. Per germline, CDR1 LNHDA and CDR2 SQIVND (reference sequence). The CDR3 runs 15 residues. Trimming removed 5 bases at V and 1 base at J, with 14 bases between. CDR3 region: CASSLRVETNTEAFF. CDR3 DNA: TGTGCCAGTAGTCTTCGGGTAGAGACGAACACTGAAGCTTTCTTT.

This clonotype was counted many times. The chain employs TRBV5-1 and TRBJ2-2; the D gene is possibly TRBD2 (5 bases). In germline, CDR1 is SGHRS, CDR2 YFSETQ. V was trimmed by 4 bases and J by 1 base, leaving 11 bases between them. This CDR3 has 15 residues. CDR3 amino acids: CASSGSGKNTGELFF. DNA of the CDR3: TGCGCCAGCAGCGGGAGCGGCAAGAACACCGGGGAGCTGTTTTTT.

The chain employs TRBV20-1 and TRBJ2-5, with D uncertain. Germline CDR1 reads DFQATT; CDR2 reads SNEGSKA (reference sequence). The CDR3 length is 14 residues. The ends were cut back, 6 bases at V and 4 bases at J, with 18 bases in the middle. The CDR3 DNA reads TGCAGTGCCTTCAGGTCTGGCGCTCCAGAGACCCAGTACTTC. Its protein is CSAFRSGAPETQYF.

This clonotype was detected many times. The chain carries TRBV7-6 and TRBJ2-2; D not certain. Germline V gene lookup returns CDR1 SGHVS and CDR2 FNYEAQ. The V end was cut by 4 bases, the J end by 6 bases, with 12 bases between. The CDR3 is made up of 14 amino acids. The DNA for the CDR3 is TGTGCCAGCAGCTCCCAAGACGTCTCCGGGGAGCTGTTTTTT. This sequence encodes CASSSQDVSGELFF.

V is TRBV2 and J is TRBJ1-5; D not resolved. V gave up 4 bases and J gave up 2 bases, with 9 bases separating them. The germline V gene has CDR1 SNHLY and CDR2 FYNNEI. The CDR3 contains 14 residues. CDR3 nucleotide sequence: TGTGCCAGCAGTGGGACCGTTCGCAATCAGCCCCAGCATTTT. This translates into CASSGTVRNQPQHF.

This clonotype was seen repeatedly, ten times or more. The chain couples TRBV11-1 to TRBJ2-4; D might be TRBD1 (5 bases). Per the germline V gene, CDR1 is SGHAT and CDR2 is FQDESV (reference sequence). The V gene lost 4 bases and the J gene lost 6 bases, with 10 bases spanning the gap. The CDR3 has 13 amino acids. CDR3 in DNA: TGTGCCAGCAGCTCGACAGTTGGAAACATTCAGTACTTC. Protein: CASSSTVGNIQYF.

This clonotype was seen many times. The V and J genes are TRBV12-3 or TRBV12-4 and TRBJ2-2; TRBD2 agrees at 11 bases. Trimming removed 3 bases from V and 3 bases from J; junction bases left unmatched: 15. This CDR3 is built from 20 residues. CDR3 in amino acids: CASSFSLGLAGGRDTGELFF. In DNA form, the CDR3 reads TGTGCCAGCAGTTTCTCACTCGGGCTAGCGGGAGGAAGGGACACCGGGGAGCTGTTTTTT.

Written as DNA, the CDR3 is TGCAGTGCTAGATTGGGCGGGGTTAAGGGCTACACCTTC. It codes for CSARLGGVKGYTF. The chain combines TRBV20-1 with TRBJ1-2; D ambiguous. V lost 2 bases to trimming and J lost 8 bases, with 15 bases between them. The length of the CDR3 is 13 residues. The germline gives CDR1 DFQATT, CDR2 SNEGSKA (reference sequence).

This clonotype was recorded at least ten times. V usage is TRBV29-1 and J usage is TRBJ2-3; the D is unclear. V lost 4 bases, J lost 0 bases, and 14 bases lay in between. CDR1 and CDR2 (germline): SQVTM, ANQGSEA. The CDR3 has 15 residues. DNA of the CDR3: TGCAGCGTTGTTGCAGCAGCCGCTAGCACAGATACGCAGTATTTT. This translates into CSVVAAAASTDTQYF.

The chain carries TRBV20-1 and TRBJ2-3, with D perhaps matching TRBD2 (5 bases). The germline V gene encodes CDR1 DFQATT and CDR2 SNEGSKA (reference sequence). This CDR3 region has 19 residues. The ends were cut back, 1 base at V and 4 bases at J, with 27 bases in the middle. The CDR3 here is CSARVVGGLKGEPPDTQYF. In DNA, the CDR3 is TGCAGTGCTAGAGTAGTCGGCGGACTCAAAGGAGAACCCCCAGATACGCAGTATTTT.

This chain uses TRBV29-1 with TRBJ1-2, with 7 bases matching TRBD1. CDR1 is SQVTM and CDR2 is ANQGSEA in the germline V gene. The CDR3 length is 14 residues. Unmatched junction bases numbered 7, after V lost 0 bases and J lost 6 bases. CDR3 nucleotide sequence: TGCAGCGTTGAAGAACCGGGACAGCTAAATGGCTACACCTTC. Encoded protein: CSVEEPGQLNGYTF.

This clonotype was recorded many times. The chain recombines TRBV3-1 with TRBJ2-5; a weak D match, TRBD2 (6 bases). Germline CDR1 is LGHDT and CDR2 is YNNKEL (reference sequence). The CDR3 has 15 residues. V dropped 1 base and J dropped 4 bases, with 13 bases sitting between them. In nucleotides, the CDR3 is TGTGCCAGCAGCCAAGGGTGGGCTAGCGTAGAGACCCAGTACTTC. As protein: CASSQGWASVETQYF.

A few counts support this clonotype. The rearrangement joins TRBV7-9 to TRBJ1-1; no clear D gene. Trimming stripped 6 bases from V and 13 bases from J, with 21 bases between. The V gene's germline CDR1 is SEHNR and CDR2 FQNEAQ (reference sequence). The CDR3 runs to 13 residues. CDR3 nucleotide sequence: TGTGCCAGCAGACCGAATCAACCCCCCAGTGTTTTCTTT. This encodes CASRPNQPPSVFF.